The 6 T cell receptor beta chains below all came from one sample that was sequenced in a study of shared clonotypes between healthy human individuals. Using immunoSEQ multiplex PCR, the repertoire was profiled, and TCRdb retains in-frame clones only, with some absent. This sample has 500,000 to 700,000 clones, with roughly 95% found just once. CD45RO-negative CD8 cells positively selected for CCR7 made up the naive population, which excluded terminally differentiated effector memory CD45RA+ cells. The sequenced material came from naive CD8+ T cells sorted from blood. The source of these receptors is a woman in her 30s in good health.

V is TRBV7-3 and J is TRBJ2-3; 8 bases line up with TRBD2. CDR1 and CDR2 from the germline V gene are SGHTA and FQGTGA. The CDR3 covers 15 residues. The trim removed 5 bases at V and 4 bases at J, leaving 8 bases unmatched. The CDR3 coding sequence is TGTGCCAGCAGCCCCAGCGGGGGAGGTGCAGATACGCAGTATTTT. Translation: CASSPSGGGADTQYF.

CDR3 bases: TGTGCCAGCAGCTTCGGGGGCCACGAGCAGTACTTC. Protein sequence: CASSFGGHEQYF. The genes are TRBV5-6 and TRBJ2-7, with D possibly called TRBD1 or TRBD2 (6 bases each). Germline CDR1 reads SGHDT; CDR2 reads YYEEEE. Trimming left V 2 bases short and J 5 bases short, with 8 bases between. The CDR3 has 12 amino acids.

CDR3 sequence reads: CASSPLSTLNTGELFF. CDR3 in DNA: TGTGCCAGCAGCCCCCTCTCTACCTTGAACACCGGGGAGCTGTTTTTT. The V and J genes are TRBV5-6 and TRBJ2-2; D unresolved. Germline assignment: CDR1 SGHDT and CDR2 YYEEEE. The CDR3 covers 16 residues. V lost 4 bases to trimming and J lost 1 base, with 14 bases between them.

V is TRBV9 and J is TRBJ1-4; 9 positions match TRBD1. The V gene's germline CDR1 is SGDLS and CDR2 YYNGEE. V was clipped by 3 bases and J by 6 bases; unmatched bases: 6. This CDR3 has 15 amino acids. CDR3 DNA: TGTGCCAGCAGCGGACGGACAGGGGAATATGAAAAACTGTTTTTT. Translation gives CASSGRTGEYEKLFF.

This rearrangement joins TRBV11-2 to TRBJ2-7; 7 nucleotides agree with TRBD1. V gave up 1 base and J gave up 4 bases; unmatched junction bases: 7. Germline loops: CDR1 SGHAT, CDR2 FQNNGV. This CDR3 is 15 amino acids long. The chain's CDR3 is CASSLVNTGVYEQYF. For the CDR3, the DNA is TGTGCCAGCAGCTTAGTCAACACAGGGGTTTACGAGCAGTACTTC.

This clone was seen just once. Within the sample, other DNA sequences also encode this same CDR3. V is TRBV7-9 and J is TRBJ1-1; possible D gene TRBD1, 6 bases. The CDR3 has 15 residues. The germline V and J ends were trimmed by 2 bases and 2 bases, with 12 bases remaining between them. Germline V CDR1 and CDR2: SEHNR, FQNEAQ (reference sequence). CDR3 nucleotides: TGTGCCAGCAGCTTATCACAGGGCCAAAACACTGAAGCTTTCTTT. Protein sequence: CASSLSQGQNTEAFF.